The 8 T cell receptor beta chains listed next were all sequenced from one sample in a study of blood T cell repertoires in COVID-19. Assay used: immunoSEQ multiplex PCR; TCRdb lists only in-frame clones, some missing. The sample has around 250,000 clones; more than 80% are singletons. Sequencing was done on a sample of PBMCs or T cells enriched from blood (not recorded which). The receptors shown here come from a woman in her 30s with acute COVID-19.

This clone was counted once. CDR3 nucleotides: TGTGCCAGCAGTTACGCTGGGGAGGTTTATAGCAATCAGCCCCAGCATTTT. Translated, it gives CASSYAGEVYSNQPQHF. The chain recombines TRBV2 with TRBJ1-5; no clear D gene. The V and J ends lost 5 bases and 0 bases respectively, with 17 bases between them. This CDR3 contains 17 residues. Germline assignment: CDR1 SNHLY and CDR2 FYNNEI.

This rearrangement joins TRBV27 to TRBJ2-3; D remains unclear. The CDR3 spans 14 residues. Trimming pared 6 bases from V and 2 bases from J, leaving 12 bases between. Germline V gene lookup returns CDR1 MNHEY and CDR2 SMNVEV (reference sequence). The CDR3 protein is CASRLLQATDTQYF. DNA for the CDR3: TGTGCCAGCAGACTGCTCCAAGCCACAGATACGCAGTATTTT.

This clone came up once. V gene TRBV2 combines with J gene TRBJ2-3, with TRBD1 identical over 9 bases. J gave up 0 bases and V 6 bases, and 7 bases lay outside the gene matches. CDR3 size: 16 residues. In germline, CDR1 is SNHLY, CDR2 FYNNEI. The chain's CDR3 is CASSDPGTGSTDTQYF. CDR3 nucleotides: TGTGCCAGCAGCGACCCCGGGACAGGGAGCACAGATACGCAGTATTTT.

The chain has TRBV6-5 and TRBJ1-4, with D unclear. CDR3 length: 13 residues. The germline V and J ends were trimmed by 6 bases and 8 bases, with 13 bases remaining between them. Germline V gene lookup returns CDR1 MNHEY and CDR2 SVGAGI. The CDR3 nucleotides read TGTGCCAGCAGAACCACAGCTGGAGAAAAACTGTTTTTT. Encoded protein: CASRTTAGEKLFF.

The chain recombines TRBV24-1 with TRBJ2-3, with 12 bases fitting TRBD2. From germline, CDR1 is KGHDR and CDR2 SFDVKD. Unmatched junction bases numbered 13, after V lost 4 bases and J lost 6 bases. There are 18 residues in the CDR3. The chain's CDR3 is CATSDPGPTSGGPDTQYF. The CDR3 nucleotides read TGTGCCACCAGTGACCCTGGGCCGACTAGCGGGGGCCCGGATACGCAGTATTTT.

The V and J genes are TRBV28 and TRBJ1-5; 7 bases line up with TRBD1. CDR3 length: 15 amino acids. V gave up 7 bases and J gave up 3 bases; unmatched junction bases: 9. CDR1 is MDHEN, CDR2 SYDVKM, per germline. The CDR3: CASNIRQGYNQPQHF. The CDR3 DNA is TGTGCCAGCAACATACGACAGGGTTACAATCAGCCCCAGCATTTT. Complete variable domain (other parts from reference TRBV28 and TRBJ1-5): DVKVTQSSRYLVKRTGEKVFLECVQDMDHENMFWYRQDPGLGLRLIYFSYDVKMKEKGDIPEGYSVSREKKERFSLILESASTNQTSMYLCASNIRQGYNQPQHFGDGTRLSIL.

V usage is TRBV11-2 and J usage is TRBJ2-3, with 12 bases aligning to TRBD2. The CDR3 covers 17 residues. J was trimmed by 2 bases and V by 3 bases; bases with no gene match: 6. Looked up from germline, CDR1 is SGHAT and CDR2 is FQNNGV. Here the CDR3 DNA reads TGTGCCAGCAGCTTTACTAGCGGGAGGACACTCACAGATACGCAGTATTTT. Translated: CASSFTSGRTLTDTQYF. The complete variable domain, with remaining parts taken from reference TRBV11-2 and TRBJ2-3, reads EAGVAQSPRYKIIEKRQSVAFWCNPISGHATLYWYQQILGQGPKLLIQFQNNGVVDDSQLPKDRFSAERLKGVDSTLKIQPAKLEDSAVYLCASSFTSGRTLTDTQYFGPGTRLTVL.

The gene calls are TRBV28 and TRBJ2-1; 8 nucleotides align to TRBD2. CDR1 is MDHEN, CDR2 SYDVKM, per germline. V was pared by 5 bases and J by 4 bases, with 13 bases of the junction left unmatched. The CDR3 runs to 17 residues. The CDR3 DNA follows: TGTGCCAGCAGTCCCACCGTTGCGGGAGGTTTTTACAATGAGCAGTTCTTC. Translation gives CASSPTVAGGFYNEQFF.